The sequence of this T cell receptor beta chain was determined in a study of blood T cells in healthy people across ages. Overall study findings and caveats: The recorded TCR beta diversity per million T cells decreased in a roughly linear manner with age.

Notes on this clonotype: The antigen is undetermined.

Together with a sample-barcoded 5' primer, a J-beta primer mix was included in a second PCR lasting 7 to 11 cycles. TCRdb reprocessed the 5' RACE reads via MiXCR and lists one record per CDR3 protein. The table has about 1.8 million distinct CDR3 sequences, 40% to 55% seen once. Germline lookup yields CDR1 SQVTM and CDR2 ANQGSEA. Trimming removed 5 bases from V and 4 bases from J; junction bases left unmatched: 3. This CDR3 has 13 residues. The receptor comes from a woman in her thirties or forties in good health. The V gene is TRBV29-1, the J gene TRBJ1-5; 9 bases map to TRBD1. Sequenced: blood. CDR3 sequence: CSVSDRGNQPQHF. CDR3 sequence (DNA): TGCAGCGTTTCGGACAGGGGAAATCAGCCCCAGCATTTT.